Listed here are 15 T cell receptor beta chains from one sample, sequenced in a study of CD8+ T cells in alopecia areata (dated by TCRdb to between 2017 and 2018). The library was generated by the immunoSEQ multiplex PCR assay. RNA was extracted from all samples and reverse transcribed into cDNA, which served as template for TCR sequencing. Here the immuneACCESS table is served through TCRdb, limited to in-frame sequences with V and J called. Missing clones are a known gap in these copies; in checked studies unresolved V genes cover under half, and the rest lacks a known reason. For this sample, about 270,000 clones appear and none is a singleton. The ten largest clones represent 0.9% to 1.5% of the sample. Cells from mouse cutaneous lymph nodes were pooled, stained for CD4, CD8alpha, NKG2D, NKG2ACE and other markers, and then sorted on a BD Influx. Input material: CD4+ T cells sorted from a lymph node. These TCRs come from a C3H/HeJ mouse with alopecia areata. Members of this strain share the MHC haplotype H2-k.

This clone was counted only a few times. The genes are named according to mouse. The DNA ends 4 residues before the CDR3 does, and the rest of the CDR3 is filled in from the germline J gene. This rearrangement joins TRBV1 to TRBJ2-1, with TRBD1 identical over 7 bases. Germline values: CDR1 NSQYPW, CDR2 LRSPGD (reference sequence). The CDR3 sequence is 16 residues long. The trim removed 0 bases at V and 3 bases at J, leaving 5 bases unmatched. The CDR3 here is CTCSADRGTVYAEQFF. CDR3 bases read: TGCACCTGCAGTGCAGATAGGGGGACAGTCTATGCT.

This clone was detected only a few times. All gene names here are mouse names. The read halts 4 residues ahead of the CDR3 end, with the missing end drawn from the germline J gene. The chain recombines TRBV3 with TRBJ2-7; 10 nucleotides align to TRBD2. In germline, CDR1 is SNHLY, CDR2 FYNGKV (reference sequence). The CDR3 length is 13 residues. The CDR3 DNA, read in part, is TGTGCCAGCAGCAACGGGACTGGGGAT. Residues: CASSNGTGD. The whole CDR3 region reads CASSNGTGDEQYF.

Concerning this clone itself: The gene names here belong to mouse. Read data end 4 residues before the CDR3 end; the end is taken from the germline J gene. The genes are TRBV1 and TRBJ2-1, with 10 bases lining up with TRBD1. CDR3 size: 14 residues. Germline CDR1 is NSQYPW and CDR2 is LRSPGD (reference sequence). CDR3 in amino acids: CTCSGQGAVAEQFF. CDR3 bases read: TGCACCTGCAGTGGACAGGGGGCGGTGGCT.

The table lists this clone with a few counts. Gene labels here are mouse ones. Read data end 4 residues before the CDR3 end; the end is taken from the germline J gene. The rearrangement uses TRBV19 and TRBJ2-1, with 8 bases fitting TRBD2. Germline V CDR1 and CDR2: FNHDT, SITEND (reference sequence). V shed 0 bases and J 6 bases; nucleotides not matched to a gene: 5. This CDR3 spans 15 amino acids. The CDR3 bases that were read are TGTGCCAGCAGTATAGCGGGGGGGGCGCTTGCT. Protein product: CASSIAGGALA. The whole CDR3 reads CASSIAGGALAEQFF.

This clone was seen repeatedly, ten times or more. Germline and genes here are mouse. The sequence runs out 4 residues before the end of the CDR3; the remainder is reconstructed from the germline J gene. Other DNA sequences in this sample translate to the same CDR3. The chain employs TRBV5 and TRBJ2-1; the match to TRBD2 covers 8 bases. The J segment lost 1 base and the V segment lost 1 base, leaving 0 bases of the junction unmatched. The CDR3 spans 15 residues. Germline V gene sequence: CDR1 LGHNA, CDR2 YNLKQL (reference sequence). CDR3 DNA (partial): TGTGCCAGCAGCCAAGCTGGGGGGAACTATGCT. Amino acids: CASSQAGGNYA. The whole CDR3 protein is CASSQAGGNYAEQFF.

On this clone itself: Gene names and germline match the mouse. CDR3 protein: CASSIWGADTEVFF. Incomplete CDR3 DNA: TGTGCCAGCAGTATATGGGGGGCCGACACA. V usage is TRBV19 and J usage is TRBJ1-1; D is possibly TRBD1 (6 bases). Coverage ceases 4 residues before the CDR3 finishes, and the germline J gene fills in the end. Germline V lookup: CDR1 FNHDT, CDR2 SITEND (reference sequence). Trimming took off 1 base at V and 3 bases at J, with 10 bases between the two ends. The CDR3 spans 14 residues.

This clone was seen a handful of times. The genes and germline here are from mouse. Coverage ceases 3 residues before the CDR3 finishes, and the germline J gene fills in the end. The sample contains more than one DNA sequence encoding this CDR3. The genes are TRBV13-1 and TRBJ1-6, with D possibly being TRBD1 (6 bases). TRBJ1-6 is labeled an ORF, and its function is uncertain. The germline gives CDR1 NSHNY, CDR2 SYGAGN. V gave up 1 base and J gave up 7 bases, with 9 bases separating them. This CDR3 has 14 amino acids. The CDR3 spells CASSDQGWNSPLYF. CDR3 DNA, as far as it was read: TGTGCCAGCAGTGATCAGGGGTGGAATTCGCCC.

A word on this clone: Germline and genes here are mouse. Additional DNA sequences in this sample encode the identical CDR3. The CDR3 DNA, read in part, is TGTGCCAGCGGTGATCCAGGGGACACA. It specifies CASGDPGDT. The full CDR3 protein reads CASGDPGDTEVFF. This rearrangement joins TRBV13-2 to TRBJ1-1; perhaps TRBD1 as D (6 bases). The read falls 4 residues short of the CDR3 end, and the missing part is taken from the germline J gene. Per the germline V gene, CDR1 is NNHNN and CDR2 is SYGAGS (reference sequence). V shed 1 base and J shed 3 bases, with 7 bases lying between them. CDR3 length equals 13 residues.

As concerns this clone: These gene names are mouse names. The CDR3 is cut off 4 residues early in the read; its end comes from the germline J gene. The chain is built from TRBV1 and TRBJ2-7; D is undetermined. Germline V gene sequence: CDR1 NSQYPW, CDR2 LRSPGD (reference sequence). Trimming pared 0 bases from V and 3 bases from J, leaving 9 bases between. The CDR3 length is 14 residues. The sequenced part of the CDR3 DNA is TGCACCTGCAGTGCAGATCTCCTGGACTAT. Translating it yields CTCSADLLDY. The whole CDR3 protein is CTCSADLLDYEQYF.

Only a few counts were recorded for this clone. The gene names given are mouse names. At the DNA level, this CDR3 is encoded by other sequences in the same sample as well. Incomplete CDR3 DNA: TGTGCCAGCAGTATAGCTGACAGACAAGAC. Its protein product is CASSIADRQD. The whole CDR3 sequence is CASSIADRQDTQYF. V and J are TRBV19 and TRBJ2-5, with a tentative D call TRBD1 (5 bases). The read comes to an end 4 residues before the CDR3 does, leaving the germline J gene to fill in the end. Trimming removed 0 bases at V and 3 bases at J, with 8 bases between. There are 14 residues in the CDR3. The V gene's germline CDR1 is FNHDT and CDR2 SITEND (reference sequence). The full variable domain, with the rest looked up from reference TRBV19 and TRBJ2-5, is GGIITQTPKFLIGQEGQKLTLKCQQNFNHDTMYWYRQDSGKGLRLIYYSITENDLQKGDLSEGYDASREKKSSFSLTVTSAQKNEMAVFLCASSIADRQDTQYFGPGTRLLVL.

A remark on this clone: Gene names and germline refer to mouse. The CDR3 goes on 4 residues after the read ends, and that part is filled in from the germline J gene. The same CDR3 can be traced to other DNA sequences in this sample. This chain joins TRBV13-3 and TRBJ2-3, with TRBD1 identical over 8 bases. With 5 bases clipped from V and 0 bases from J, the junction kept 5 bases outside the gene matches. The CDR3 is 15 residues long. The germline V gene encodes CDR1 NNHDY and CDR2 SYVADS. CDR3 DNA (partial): TGTGCCAGCAGCGGGACAGGAGCTAGTGCAGAA. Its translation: CASSGTGASAE. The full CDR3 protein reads CASSGTGASAETLYF.

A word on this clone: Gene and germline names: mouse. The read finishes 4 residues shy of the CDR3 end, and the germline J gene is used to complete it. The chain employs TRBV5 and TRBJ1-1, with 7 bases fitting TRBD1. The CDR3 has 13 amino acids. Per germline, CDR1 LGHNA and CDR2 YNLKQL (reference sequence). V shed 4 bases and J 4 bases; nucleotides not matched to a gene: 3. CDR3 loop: CASSPRTGTEVFF. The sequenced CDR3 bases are TGTGCCAGCAGCCCTCGGACAGGCACA.

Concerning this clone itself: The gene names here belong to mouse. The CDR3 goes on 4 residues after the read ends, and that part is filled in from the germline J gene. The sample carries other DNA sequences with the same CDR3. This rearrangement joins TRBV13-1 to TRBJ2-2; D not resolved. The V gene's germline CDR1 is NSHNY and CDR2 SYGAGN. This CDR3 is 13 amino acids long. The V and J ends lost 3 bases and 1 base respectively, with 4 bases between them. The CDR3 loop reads CASSAQNTGQLYF. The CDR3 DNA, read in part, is TGTGCCAGCAGTGCCCAAAACACCGGG.

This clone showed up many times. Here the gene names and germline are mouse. The DNA read from the CDR3 is TGTGCCAGCAGTAAGAGAGAGGACAGGGATCAAAAC. Translated, it gives CASSKREDRDQN. The whole CDR3 protein reads CASSKREDRDQNTLYF. J is TRBJ2-4 and V is TRBV13-3, with 8 bases identical to TRBD1. The sequence runs out 4 residues before the end of the CDR3; the remainder is reconstructed from the germline J gene. V lost 4 bases, J lost 2 bases, and 9 bases stayed unmatched. The germline V gene encodes CDR1 NNHDY and CDR2 SYVADS. The CDR3 spans 16 residues.

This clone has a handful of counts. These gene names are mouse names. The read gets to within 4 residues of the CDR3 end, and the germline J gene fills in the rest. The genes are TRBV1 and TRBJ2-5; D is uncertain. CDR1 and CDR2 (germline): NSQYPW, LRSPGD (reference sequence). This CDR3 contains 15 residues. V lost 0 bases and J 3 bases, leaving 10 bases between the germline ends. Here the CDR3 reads CTCSADHQTQDTQYF. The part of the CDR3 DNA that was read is TGCACCTGCAGTGCAGATCACCAAACTCAAGAC.